This is a list of T cell receptor beta chains from one sample in a study of control samples from healthy donors and cancer patients. Profiling relied on immunoSEQ multiplex PCR, and the TCRdb table lists in-frame clones only, not all of them. The sample yields about 130,000 clones, around nine tenths seen once. The sequenced sample was blood. These receptors were collected from a man younger than 35 in good health. The CDR3 runs from the conserved cysteine through the conserved F or W. Each record gives: D gene, clone size, J gene, V gene, CDR3 DNA, CDR3 protein. The D gene is left open where the match is weak. Some rows mark clone size as missing; the rest say once, few, many or name a class of expanded clone.

>.|.|TRBJ1-1|TRBV5-4
TGTGCCAGCAGCCCCACCGTTTTCGTGGATACTGAAGCTTTCTTT
CASSPTVFVDTEAFF
>TRBD2|.|TRBJ2-5|TRBV2
TGTGCCAGCAGCTGGACTAGCGGTCAAGAGACCCAGTACTTC
CASSWTSGQETQYF
>TRBD1|.|TRBJ2-1|TRBV20-1
TGCAGTGCTAGTTCCGGGACAGGGCTCTACAATGAGCAGTTCTTC
CSASSGTGLYNEQFF
>.|.|TRBJ2-7|TRBV6-5
TGTGCCAGCAGTTACTCCGGGCGTAGACAACGCTACGAGCAGTACTTC
CASSYSGRRQRYEQYF
>.|.|TRBJ1-2|TRBV2
TGTGCCAGCAGTGCAGCCGGACAGCTAGCGAATGGCTACACCTTC
CASSAAGQLANGYTF
>.|.|TRBJ1-1|TRBV7-9
TGTGCCAGCAGCTTCCGGATCGCGGAGGGCACTGAAGCTTTCTTT
CASSFRIAEGTEAFF
>TRBD1|.|TRBJ1-3|TRBV5-6
TGTGCCAGCAGCCGACAGGGGGCGGCTGGAAACACCATATATTTT
CASSRQGAAGNTIYF
>TRBD2|.|TRBJ2-5|TRBV10-3
TGTGCCATCGGGCTAGCGGGAGAGACCCAGTACTTC
CAIGLAGETQYF
>.|once|TRBJ1-4|TRBV6-1
TGTGCCAGCAGTGAGCGGGGACCGAGCCGCAAACTGTTTTTT
CASSERGPSRKLFF
>.|few|TRBJ1-1|TRBV5-5
TGTGCCAGCAGCTTGCTCTTCAGGAACACTGAAGCTTTCTTT
CASSLLFRNTEAFF
>.|.|TRBJ2-3|TRBV5-1
TGCGCCAGCAGCTTGCAACGAGATACGCAGTATTTT
CASSLQRDTQYF
>TRBD1|.|TRBJ1-1|TRBV6-2/TRBV6-3
TGTGCCAGCAGTTTTAACCCGGGACAGGGAAGGACTGAAGCTTTCTTT
CASSFNPGQGRTEAFF
>TRBD1|once|TRBJ2-3|TRBV14
TGTGCCAGCAGCCAAGATGAAGGGGGCTGGTCGGATACGCAGTATTTT
CASSQDEGGWSDTQYF
>.|.|TRBJ1-1|TRBV5-6
TGTGCCAGCAGCTTGGGGGCTTGGTTTGAAAACACTGAAGCTTTCTTT
CASSLGAWFENTEAFF
>.|.|TRBJ2-5|TRBV2
TGTGCCAGCAGTGATTTCGAGACCCAGTACTTC
CASSDFETQYF
>.|.|TRBJ2-2|TRBV13
TGTGCCAGCAGCACATCCGGGACGGGAAACACCGGGGAGCTGTTTTTT
CASSTSGTGNTGELFF
>.|.|TRBJ2-5|TRBV5-1
TGCGCCAGCAGCTACGAACGATACCAGGCGGAGACCCAGTACTTC
CASSYERYQAETQYF
>TRBD1|.|TRBJ1-5|TRBV29-1
TGCAGCGTTCTAACAGGGGTGATAGGACAGCCCCAGCATTTT
CSVLTGVIGQPQHF
>TRBD1|.|TRBJ1-2|TRBV11-2
TGTGCCAGCAGCAAGGACAGGCAAAGCAGCTATGGCTACACCTTC
CASSKDRQSSYGYTF
>.|.|TRBJ1-3|TRBV19
TGTGCCAGTAGTATCGGGTTAGCAAACACCATATATTTT
CASSIGLANTIYF
>.|.|TRBJ2-7|TRBV12-3/TRBV12-4
TGTGCCAGCAGTTTAGACGTACACTTC
CASSLDVHF
>TRBD2|.|TRBJ2-3|TRBV29-1
TGCAGCGCGACTAGCGGGGGGTCAGATACGCAGTATTTT
CSATSGGSDTQYF
>.|.|TRBJ2-7|TRBV18
TGTGCCAGCTCACCACCGGGGGCGTACGAGCAGTACTTC
CASSPPGAYEQYF
>TRBD2|.|TRBJ2-1|TRBV19
TGTGCCAGTAGTGCGGGGGGTCAGGGGTACAATGAGCAGTTCTTC
CASSAGGQGYNEQFF
>.|.|TRBJ1-1|TRBV6-1
TGTGCCAGCAGTGACCCCCGGATGAACACTGAAGCTTTCTTT
CASSDPRMNTEAFF
>TRBD1|.|TRBJ2-1|TRBV4-1
TGCGCCAGCAGCCAAGATTCGCCAGGGGGCGTTGAGCAGTTCTTC
CASSQDSPGGVEQFF
>TRBD1|.|TRBJ1-6|TRBV6-5
TGTGCCAGCAGCTCTAGACAGGGGGCGTATTCACCCCTCCACTTT
CASSSRQGAYSPLHF
>.|.|TRBJ2-2|TRBV30
TGTGCCTGGCGGAAGGACACCGGGGAGCTGTTTTTT
CAWRKDTGELFF
>.|once|TRBJ2-5|TRBV7-2
TGTGCCAGCAGCTTATTCCAAGAGACCCAGTACTTC
CASSLFQETQYF
>.|.|TRBJ1-1|TRBV3-1/TRBV3-2
TGTGCCAGCAGCCAAGAAGCATCAGGGGTTGCTCAAGCTTTCTTT
CASSQEASGVAQAFF
>.|.|TRBJ2-5|TRBV7-7
TGTGCCAGCAGCTTTACCGGGACTTTGGAGACCCAGTACTTC
CASSFTGTLETQYF
>.|medium-sized|TRBJ1-5|TRBV20-1
TGCAGTGCTAGTCCTCCACGGCAGATTAGCGGGGAGTGGGGCAATCAGCCCCAGCATTTT
CSASPPRQISGEWGNQPQHF
>TRBD2|.|TRBJ2-1|TRBV4-1
TGCGCCAGCAGCCAAACCGGGACTAGCGGACTCAATGAGCAGTTCTTC
CASSQTGTSGLNEQFF
>.|.|TRBJ2-4|TRBV10-3
TGTGCCATCGAGAGGACGGATCAAAACATTCAGTACTTC
CAIERTDQNIQYF
>.|.|TRBJ2-3|TRBV5-1
TGCGCCAGCAGCCCAAACGGACTAAACACAGATACGCAGTATTTT
CASSPNGLNTDTQYF
>.|.|TRBJ1-4|TRBV4-1
TGCGCCAGCAGCCCCTGGACACCAACTAATGAAAAACTGTTTTTT
CASSPWTPTNEKLFF
>.|.|TRBJ1-1|TRBV29-1
TGCAGCGTTGACTTAGGGTTGAACACTGAAGCTTTCTTT
CSVDLGLNTEAFF
>.|once|TRBJ2-2|TRBV10-3
TGTGCCATCAGTGGCGGAGGGAACACCGGGGAGCTGTTTTTT
CAISGGGNTGELFF
>.|.|TRBJ2-7|TRBV13
TGTGCCAGCAGCCCCGCCGGGGGCAGCTACGAGCAGTACTTC
CASSPAGGSYEQYF
>.|.|TRBJ2-7|TRBV30
TGTGCCTGGAGTGTATCGGGGGCCTACGAGCAGTACTTC
CAWSVSGAYEQYF
>TRBD2|.|TRBJ2-3|TRBV2
TGTGCCAGCAGTGGGTCAGCGGGAGGGGGCAGGAATACGCAGTATTTT
CASSGSAGGGRNTQYF
>.|.|TRBJ1-2|TRBV7-9
TGTGCCAGCAGCTTAGGGCTGAGCGAGGGCTATGGCTACACCTTC
CASSLGLSEGYGYTF
>.|.|TRBJ2-7|TRBV27
TGTGCCAGCAGCAAGGGGGGGCACAGACCCTACGAGCAGTACTTC
CASSKGGHRPYEQYF
>.|.|TRBJ2-3|TRBV11-3
TGTGCCAGCAGCCAGCAGAATCCAGATACGCAGTATTTT
CASSQQNPDTQYF
>.|few|TRBJ1-5|TRBV27
TGTGCCAGCAGTTTGGGGGGGAGCAATCAGCCCCAGCATTTT
CASSLGGSNQPQHF
>.|.|TRBJ2-7|TRBV5-6
TGTGCCAGCAGCTTGGGATATCACAGAAGCTCCTACGAGCAGTACTTC
CASSLGYHRSSYEQYF
>.|.|TRBJ1-5|TRBV6-5
TGTGCCAGCAGCCACGCTTGGGGCAATCAGCCCCAGCATTTT
CASSHAWGNQPQHF
>.|.|TRBJ1-1|TRBV7-3
TGTGCCAGCAGGCAGACAGCAAACACTGAAGCTTTCTTT
CASRQTANTEAFF
>.|.|TRBJ1-1|TRBV5-6
TGTGCCAGCAGCTTGGAGCAGAACACTGAAGCTTTCTTT
CASSLEQNTEAFF
>.|.|TRBJ1-2|TRBV4-1
TGCGCCAGCAGCCAAGATATCGTGGGCGCCAGCTCGAGGCATTTGGGCTACACCTTC
CASSQDIVGASSRHLGYTF
>.|.|TRBJ1-3|TRBV7-2
TGTGCCAGCAGCTTACTCGGGTACACCATATATTTT
CASSLLGYTIYF
>.|once|TRBJ2-5|TRBV7-6
TGTGCCAGCAGCCCACGGTTTTGGCAAGAGACCCAGTACTTC
CASSPRFWQETQYF
>.|.|TRBJ2-5|TRBV12-5
TGTGCTAGTGGTTTGTTGGGGGTCGAGACCCAGTACTTC
CASGLLGVETQYF
>TRBD1|.|TRBJ2-6|TRBV7-9
TGTGCCAGCAGCAACAGGGGCTCTGGGGCCAACGTCCTGACTTTC
CASSNRGSGANVLTF
>.|.|TRBJ2-1|TRBV6-5
TGTGCCAGCACCGGGGCAGGGTCCCGCAATGAGCAGTTCTTC
CASTGAGSRNEQFF
>TRBD2|once|TRBJ2-5|TRBV5-4
TGTGCCAGCAGCGGGACTAGCGGATCCCAAGAGACCCAGTACTTC
CASSGTSGSQETQYF
>.|.|TRBJ2-3|TRBV20-1
TGCAGTGCTAGTCCCCCCAGCGGGCCCACAGATACGCAGTATTTT
CSASPPSGPTDTQYF
>.|.|TRBJ1-1|TRBV11-3
TGTGCCAGCAGCCTACGCCGGGGGGCTGAAGCTTTCTTT
CASSLRRGAEAFF
>.|.|TRBJ2-2|TRBV9
TGTGCCAGCAGCGTCACCGGGGAGCTGTTTTTT
CASSVTGELFF
>.|.|TRBJ2-3|TRBV3-1/TRBV3-2
TGTGCCAGCAGCCAAATCACAGATACGCAGTATTTT
CASSQITDTQYF